What follows are 14 T cell receptor beta chains derived from one specimen sequenced in a study of T cells after yellow fever vaccination. Using its own MiXCR run on the 5' RACE reads, TCRdb lists one record per CDR3 protein. In the table there are 250,000 or so distinct CDR3 sequences, 3.6% of which are singletons. Here the sequenced sample was PBMCs, taken 15 days after the yellow fever booster vaccination. These receptors were obtained from a young man who received the YFV17D yellow fever vaccine.

The chain links TRBV6-2 or TRBV6-3 to TRBJ2-3; no reliable D call. Germline V gene lookup returns CDR1 MNHEY and CDR2 SVGEGT. This CDR3 comprises 13 residues. V dropped 8 bases and J dropped 2 bases, with 11 bases sitting between them. The CDR3 protein is CASRPVNTDTQYF. The CDR3 DNA sequence: TGTGCCAGCCGCCCCGTGAACACAGATACGCAGTATTTT.

The rearrangement joins TRBV19 to TRBJ2-1, with TRBD2 identical over 10 bases. This CDR3 has 16 amino acids. V gave up 4 bases and J gave up 2 bases; unmatched junction bases: 5. CDR1 LNHDA and CDR2 SQIVND come from the germline V gene (reference sequence). The CDR3 nucleotides read TGTGCCAGTAGTACATCCCTAGCGGGGGCCTACAATGAGCAGTTCTTC. Residues: CASSTSLAGAYNEQFF.

This clonotype has a count of ten or more. This chain uses TRBV6-5 with TRBJ2-1; D call uncertain. The CDR3 length is 17 residues. Germline CDR1 MNHEY, CDR2 SVGAGI. V was trimmed by 2 bases and J by 0 bases, leaving 14 bases between them. In nucleotides, the CDR3 is TGTGCCAGCAGTTACGTCCGGCCCGTTTACTCCTACAATGAGCAGTTCTTC. This gives the protein CASSYVRPVYSYNEQFF.

This clonotype was seen repeatedly, ten times or more. CDR3 nucleotide sequence: TGTGCCACCAGCAGAGTTAGCGGCGGGGATGAGCAGTTCTTC. Translation: CATSRVSGGDEQFF. The chain is built from TRBV15 and TRBJ2-1, with a weak D call TRBD2 (6 bases). Trimming removed 1 base at V and 8 bases at J, with 12 bases between. The CDR3 consists of 14 residues. Germline V CDR1 and CDR2: LNHNV, YYDKDF (reference sequence). The full variable domain, with the rest looked up from reference TRBV15 and TRBJ2-1, is DAMVIQNPRYQVTQFGKPVTLSCSQTLNHNVMYWYQQKSSQAPKLLFHYYDKDFNNEADTPDNFQSRRPNTSFCFLDIRSPGLGDTAMYLCATSRVSGGDEQFFGPGTRLTVL.

Ten or more counts support this clonotype. The V and J genes are TRBV15 and TRBJ1-1; D is undetermined. The CDR3 consists of 13 residues. Germline lookup yields CDR1 LNHNV and CDR2 YYDKDF (reference sequence). V gave up 1 base and J gave up 2 bases, with 5 bases separating them. The CDR3, as DNA: TGTGCCACCAGCAGAGGAGAAAACACTGAAGCTTTCTTT. Its protein is CATSRGENTEAFF.

There are many counts of this clonotype. The V and J genes are TRBV19 and TRBJ2-1; D might be TRBD1 or TRBD2, each matching 5 bases. V lost 4 bases and J 7 bases, leaving 11 bases between the germline ends. Germline V CDR1 and CDR2: LNHDA, SQIVND (reference sequence). The CDR3 loop spans 13 amino acids. The CDR3 reads CASSRGRGNEQFF. The CDR3 DNA is TGTGCCAGTAGTAGGGGCCGAGGGAATGAGCAGTTCTTC.

This clonotype came up many times. The V gene is TRBV5-1, the J gene TRBJ2-7; 7 bases map to TRBD1. The CDR3 consists of 13 residues. Looked up from germline, CDR1 is SGHRS and CDR2 is YFSETQ. Losses at the gene ends were 3 bases for V and 7 bases for J; bases not matched to a gene: 7. The chain's CDR3 is CASSSGQVQEQYF. For the CDR3, the DNA is TGCGCCAGCAGCTCTGGACAGGTGCAAGAGCAGTACTTC.

This clonotype was observed at least ten times. The chain has TRBV20-1 and TRBJ2-6; TRBD1 aligns across 10 bases. The CDR3 has 17 amino acids. The germline CDR1 and CDR2 sequences are DFQATT and SNEGSKA (reference sequence). V lost 2 bases and J lost 0; bases outside the gene matches: 4. CDR3 nucleotide sequence: TGCAGTGCTAGACCGACAGGGGGCCTCTCTGGGGCCAACGTCCTGACTTTC. It codes for CSARPTGGLSGANVLTF.

This clonotype was picked up many times. This chain connects TRBV11-2 to TRBJ1-4, with D tentatively TRBD1 (6 bases). This CDR3 has 19 amino acids. Trimming removed 5 bases at V and 8 bases at J, with 30 bases between. CDR1 and CDR2 (germline): SGHAT, FQNNGV. CDR3: CASSRSNPGWEGGMEKLFF. The CDR3 coding sequence is TGTGCCAGCAGCCGATCCAACCCGGGCTGGGAGGGGGGGATGGAAAAACTGTTTTTT.

This clonotype was seen a few times. This sequence joins TRBV4-3 and TRBJ1-3; a weak D match, TRBD1 (5 bases). Trimming removed 0 bases at V and 2 bases at J, with 11 bases between. This CDR3 has 16 residues. Germline CDR1 is LGHNA and CDR2 is YSLEER. The CDR3 loop is CASSQEDQGTGNTIYF. The CDR3, as DNA: TGCGCCAGCAGCCAAGAGGATCAGGGAACTGGAAACACCATATATTTT.

This clonotype was seen at least ten times. The chain employs TRBV5-1 and TRBJ2-5, with unresolved D. The germline V gene has CDR1 SGHRS and CDR2 YFSETQ. This CDR3 contains 15 residues. The V end lost 4 bases, the J end lost 4 bases, and 17 bases lay between the germline ends. Here the CDR3 DNA reads TGCGCCAGCAGCGTGACGACACCCCTTGCAGAGACCCAGTACTTC. Its translation: CASSVTTPLAETQYF.

This clonotype has at least ten counts. This sequence joins TRBV7-3 and TRBJ2-5; D gene uncertain. V lost 1 base and J 5 bases, leaving 23 bases between the germline ends. Germline V gene lookup returns CDR1 SGHTA and CDR2 FQGTGA. The CDR3 consists of 18 residues. The CDR3 sequence: CASSLRAPGRDSRETQYF. Here the CDR3 DNA reads TGTGCCAGCAGCTTAAGAGCCCCGGGCCGCGATTCGAGGGAGACCCAGTACTTC.

This clonotype was recorded at least ten times. The chain links TRBV20-1 to TRBJ1-6; no reliable D call. The CDR3 consists of 13 residues. V lost 3 bases to trimming and J lost 6 bases, with 9 bases between them. CDR1 is DFQATT and CDR2 is SNEGSKA in the germline V gene (reference sequence). CDR3 nucleotides: TGCAGTGCTAGTTCCCAGATTAATTCACCCCTCCACTTT. It translates to CSASSQINSPLHF.

This clonotype occurred many times. V usage is TRBV4-3 and J usage is TRBJ2-3; TRBD2 matches at 9 bases. Germline values: CDR1 LGHNA, CDR2 YSLEER. The CDR3 length is 16 residues. V lost 1 base and J lost 1; bases outside the gene matches: 3. CDR3 sequence reads: CASSQGAGGGTDTQYF. The CDR3 DNA reads as TGCGCCAGCAGCCAAGGAGCGGGGGGAGGCACAGATACGCAGTATTTT.